The 28 T cell receptor beta chains below were found in one sample sequenced in a study of blood T cell repertoires in COVID-19. The data were produced by immunoSEQ multiplex PCR, yet TCRdb's version contains in-frame clones alone and is incomplete. The sample carries about 58,000 clones, around nine tenths recorded once. The sample comprised peripheral blood. The receptors come from a woman in her sixties or seventies with active COVID-19.

V and J are TRBV11-3 and TRBJ2-7; 12 bases map to TRBD1. The V gene's germline CDR1 is SGHNT and CDR2 YENEEA. The CDR3 totals 16 residues. The trim removed 5 bases at V and 7 bases at J, leaving 12 bases unmatched. CDR3 amino acids: CASSPAAGQGAREQYF. The CDR3 nucleotides are TGTGCCAGCAGCCCGGCAGCGGGACAGGGGGCCCGGGAGCAGTACTTC.

V usage is TRBV28 and J usage is TRBJ1-1; TRBD1 matches at 7 bases. With 8 bases clipped from V and 4 bases from J, the junction kept 1 base outside the gene matches. CDR3 size: 11 residues. Looked up from germline, CDR1 is MDHEN and CDR2 is SYDVKM. The CDR3 spells CASRTGTEAFF. CDR3 coding DNA: TGTGCCAGCCGGACAGGCACTGAAGCTTTCTTT. The whole variable domain, remainder taken from reference TRBV28 and TRBJ1-1, is DVKVTQSSRYLVKRTGEKVFLECVQDMDHENMFWYRQDPGLGLRLIYFSYDVKMKEKGDIPEGYSVSREKKERFSLILESASTNQTSMYLCASRTGTEAFFGQGTRLTVV.

Points on this clone: Other DNA sequences of this sample code for an identical CDR3. The V call is TRBV28, the J call TRBJ2-1; a weak D match, TRBD1 (7 bases). The germline V gene has CDR1 MDHEN and CDR2 SYDVKM. The CDR3 sequence is 15 residues long. V was clipped by 1 base and J by 4 bases, with 11 bases between them. The CDR3 spells CASSLLAGGYNEQFF. The CDR3 DNA is TGTGCCAGCAGTTTATTGGCAGGGGGGTACAATGAGCAGTTCTTC.

The CDR3 DNA reads TGTGCCAGCAGCAACGGACTAAGGGTCTACAATGAGCAGTTCTTC. Its translation is CASSNGLRVYNEQFF. The chain joins TRBV3-1 (or the pseudogene TRBV3-2) to TRBJ2-1, with D maybe TRBD2 (6 bases). The CDR3 is 15 amino acids. Germline V gives CDR1 LGHDT, CDR2 YNNKEL (reference sequence). V lost 5 bases and J lost 3, with 14 bases in between.

The sample holds a few counts of this clone. The gene calls are TRBV28 and TRBJ2-7, with 8 nucleotides matching TRBD2. Germline V gives CDR1 MDHEN, CDR2 SYDVKM. The CDR3 is 17 amino acids. Trimming at V came to 3 bases and at J to 3 bases, leaving 13 bases not matched to a gene. DNA of the CDR3: TGTGCCAGCAGTTTTGGACTAGCAGGGGAATTACTCTACGAGCAGTACTTC. Translating it yields CASSFGLAGELLYEQYF.

This chain links TRBV6-5 with TRBJ1-1, with D possibly being TRBD1 (5 bases). Germline V gives CDR1 MNHEY, CDR2 SVGAGI. The V and J ends lost 4 bases and 1 base respectively, with 7 bases between them. The CDR3 is 13 residues long. As DNA, the CDR3 is TGTGCCAGCAGTTTTGACAGGAACACTGAAGCTTTCTTT. Translated: CASSFDRNTEAFF.

The rearrangement joins TRBV29-1 to TRBJ1-2; 8 bases map to TRBD1. CDR1 SQVTM and CDR2 ANQGSEA come from the germline V gene. The V and J ends lost 6 bases and 3 bases, in that order; junction bases with no gene match: 6. This CDR3 region has 13 residues. The DNA of the CDR3 is TGCAGCGTCCTCCAGGGGGCTCACTATGGCTACACCTTC. Amino acid sequence: CSVLQGAHYGYTF.

The V and J genes are TRBV10-1 and TRBJ2-6, with 11 bases matching TRBD2. CDR3 length equals 20 residues. CDR1 WNHNN and CDR2 SYGVQD come from the germline V gene (reference sequence). V shed 0 bases, J shed 4 bases, and the junction held 11 bases outside the gene matches. The CDR3 loop is CASSESRLAGFSSGANVLTF. The DNA for the CDR3 is TGCGCCAGCAGTGAGTCTCGACTAGCGGGATTTAGTTCCGGGGCCAACGTCCTGACTTTC.

In DNA, the CDR3 is TGTGCCAGCAGTTTATTACGTCGGGACACAAATTTCAATCAGCCCCAGCATTTT. Translating it yields CASSLLRRDTNFNQPQHF. V gene TRBV28 combines with J gene TRBJ1-5, with D maybe TRBD1 (6 bases). V gave up 1 base and J gave up 3 bases, with 19 bases separating them. Germline values: CDR1 MDHEN, CDR2 SYDVKM. The CDR3 totals 18 residues. The complete variable domain, with remaining parts taken from reference TRBV28 and TRBJ1-5, reads DVKVTQSSRYLVKRTGEKVFLECVQDMDHENMFWYRQDPGLGLRLIYFSYDVKMKEKGDIPEGYSVSREKKERFSLILESASTNQTSMYLCASSLLRRDTNFNQPQHFGDGTRLSIL.

The V call is TRBV5-1, the J call TRBJ1-4, with D maybe TRBD1 (5 bases). Germline lookup yields CDR1 SGHRS and CDR2 YFSETQ. There are 15 residues in the CDR3. V was cut by 0 bases and J by 8 bases, with 14 bases left in between. This CDR3 reads CASSLAGQGGEKLFF. In nucleotides, the CDR3 is TGCGCCAGCAGCTTGGCCGGCCAGGGAGGGGAAAAACTGTTTTTT.

This CDR3 reads CASTGSLDTEAFF. CDR3 bases: TGTGCCAGCACTGGCAGTTTGGACACTGAAGCTTTCTTT. This chain joins TRBV3-1 (or the pseudogene TRBV3-2) and TRBJ1-1; D unclear. Germline CDR1 reads LGHDT; CDR2 reads YNNKEL (reference sequence). The length of the CDR3 is 13 residues. V dropped 7 bases and J dropped 3 bases, with 12 bases sitting between them.

The J gene is TRBJ2-5, the V gene TRBV28; 14 bases are a match to TRBD2. V was clipped by 6 bases and J by 5 bases; unmatched bases: 5. Germline loops: CDR1 MDHEN, CDR2 SYDVKM. This CDR3 comprises 15 residues. The CDR3 loop is CASRRLAGGGETQYF. The CDR3 DNA is TGTGCCAGCAGAAGACTAGCGGGAGGGGGCGAGACCCAGTACTTC.

The V gene is TRBV18, the J gene TRBJ2-5, with TRBD2 identical over 9 bases. Losses at the gene ends were 1 base for V and 5 bases for J; bases not matched to a gene: 8. CDR3 length equals 16 residues. The V gene's germline CDR1 is KGHSH and CDR2 LQKENI. The CDR3 region is CASSPLASGTGETQYF. DNA of the CDR3: TGTGCCAGCTCACCACTGGCTAGCGGGACTGGTGAGACCCAGTACTTC.

The chain employs TRBV19 and TRBJ1-1, with TRBD1 identical over 9 bases. The junction had 7 bases not matched to a gene; V was cut back by 5 bases and J by 3 bases. The CDR3 has 15 residues. The germline CDR1 and CDR2 sequences are LNHDA and SQIVND (reference sequence). For the CDR3, the DNA is TGTGCCAGTAGTGTCCACAGGGGGCGGGACACTGAAGCTTTCTTT. Its protein product is CASSVHRGRDTEAFF.

The rearrangement joins TRBV11-2 to TRBJ2-2, with 7 bases fitting TRBD1. Germline V gene lookup returns CDR1 SGHAT and CDR2 FQNNGV. Germline trimming cut 6 bases from V and 4 bases from J; bases unmatched to any gene: 8. CDR3 size: 15 residues. CDR3 sequence (DNA): TGTGCCAGCAGGACAACGGGACAGATCACCGGGGAGCTGTTTTTT. Protein product: CASRTTGQITGELFF.

This clone was observed a single time. The rearrangement joins TRBV7-9 to TRBJ1-1, with TRBD1 as a possible D gene (6 bases). Germline V CDR1 and CDR2: SEHNR, FQNEAQ (reference sequence). The CDR3 spans 14 residues. The V end was cut by 5 bases, the J end by 11 bases, with 21 bases between. The CDR3 nucleotides are TGTGCCAGCAGCCTGGATCGGCAGGGGTTCTTGGCTTTCTTT. Translated: CASSLDRQGFLAFF.

The chain uses TRBV9 and TRBJ2-7; D remains ambiguous. The germline CDR1 and CDR2 sequences are SGDLS and YYNGEE. V was cut by 4 bases and J by 6 bases, with 14 bases left in between. The CDR3 is made up of 13 amino acids. CDR3 in DNA: TGTGCCAGCAGCTTAAGCTCCGCAGGCGAGCAGTACTTC. Translation: CASSLSSAGEQYF. The full variable domain, completed using reference TRBV9 and TRBJ2-7, is DSGVTQTPKHLITATGQRVTLRCSPRSGDLSVYWYQQSLDQGLQFLIQYYNGEERAKGNILERFSAQQFPDLHSELNLSSLELGDSALYFCASSLSSAGEQYFGPGTRLTVT.

The rearrangement uses TRBV5-1 and TRBJ2-1, with D possibly being TRBD1 (5 bases). The germline V gene encodes CDR1 SGHRS and CDR2 YFSETQ. Trimming removed 4 bases from V and 9 bases from J, with 11 bases in between. The CDR3 covers 12 residues. The CDR3 loop reads CASSVDGAEQFF. In DNA form, the CDR3 reads TGCGCCAGCAGCGTGGATGGGGCTGAGCAGTTCTTC.

The chain has TRBV9 and TRBJ2-2; 11 bases line up with TRBD2. Trimming took 4 bases from V and 1 from J; bases not matched to a gene: 6. Looked up from germline, CDR1 is SGDLS and CDR2 is YYNGEE. The CDR3 is made up of 17 amino acids. The CDR3 loop reads CASSPFGTSGNTGELFF. The CDR3 DNA reads as TGTGCCAGCAGCCCGTTCGGGACTAGCGGGAACACCGGGGAGCTGTTTTTT.

The chain joins TRBV7-6 to TRBJ2-1, with 9 bases fitting TRBD2. Germline loops: CDR1 SGHVS, CDR2 FNYEAQ. After removal of 5 bases from V and 8 bases from J, the junction contained 19 bases not matched to a gene. The CDR3 has 18 amino acids. CDR3 in DNA: TGTGCCAGCAGCCCAGAAGGAACAGCGGGAGGTTGGCCAGATGAGCAGTTCTTC. It yields the protein CASSPEGTAGGWPDEQFF.

This clone was picked up a small number of times. The J gene is TRBJ1-6, the V gene TRBV5-1; weak D call: TRBD1 (6 bases). The CDR3 has 15 amino acids. V lost 3 bases to trimming and J lost 10 bases, with 17 bases between them. The V gene's germline CDR1 is SGHRS and CDR2 YFSETQ. CDR3 region: CASSSGTSTISPLHF. The DNA for the CDR3 is TGCGCCAGCAGCTCGGGGACATCAACTATCTCACCCCTCCACTTT.

The chain carries TRBV12-3 or TRBV12-4 and TRBJ2-5; D not resolved. The CDR3 has 12 residues. Trimming removed 6 bases from V and 6 bases from J, with 11 bases in between. In DNA form, the CDR3 reads TGTGCCAGCAGACGCGATTTAAAGACCCAGTACTTC. Its protein is CASRRDLKTQYF.

The chain recombines TRBV6-6 with TRBJ2-1; 8 bases fit TRBD2. The CDR3 runs 16 residues. Germline CDR1 is MNHNY and CDR2 is SVGAGI (reference sequence). V was clipped by 4 bases and J by 0 bases; unmatched bases: 5. The CDR3 spells CASSSRLATSYNEQFF. For the CDR3, the DNA is TGTGCCAGCAGTTCTCGACTAGCGACCTCCTACAATGAGCAGTTCTTC.

This clone showed up just once. CDR3 residues: CASREGTDTQYF. CDR3 sequence (DNA): TGTGCCAGCCGGGAGGGCACAGATACGCAGTATTTT. The chain recombines TRBV18 with TRBJ2-3; 7 bases are shared with TRBD2. Looked up from germline, CDR1 is KGHSH and CDR2 is LQKENI. The CDR3 covers 12 residues. V shed 8 bases, J shed 1 base, and the junction held 0 bases outside the gene matches.

The V and J genes are TRBV6-2 or TRBV6-3 and TRBJ2-3; 9 positions match TRBD2. CDR1 MNHEY and CDR2 SVGEGT come from the germline V gene. The V segment lost 4 bases and the J segment 1 base; nucleotides outside the gene matches: 3. The CDR3 runs to 15 residues. The DNA for the CDR3 is TGTGCCAGCAGTTTCAGGACTAGCGGCACAGATACGCAGTATTTT. Its protein product is CASSFRTSGTDTQYF.

This chain links TRBV7-3 with TRBJ1-4; possibly TRBD1 for D (5 bases). Germline V gene lookup returns CDR1 SGHTA and CDR2 FQGTGA. The CDR3 runs 16 residues. The V end was cut by 6 bases, the J end by 8 bases, with 22 bases between. The CDR3 protein is CASRPNRGGDREKLFF. In nucleotides, the CDR3 is TGTGCCAGCAGGCCCAATCGAGGAGGGGATCGAGAAAAACTGTTTTTT.

This clone showed up just a few times. This chain links TRBV9 with TRBJ2-2; 8 positions agree with TRBD1. Trimming cost V 3 bases and J 2 bases; bases outside gene matches: 9. Germline V gene lookup returns CDR1 SGDLS and CDR2 YYNGEE. The CDR3 has 17 residues. This chain's CDR3 is CASSASIQGGNTGELFF. In DNA form, the CDR3 reads TGTGCCAGCAGCGCTTCGATACAGGGGGGAAACACCGGGGAGCTGTTTTTT.

The chain uses TRBV19 and TRBJ2-7, with 12 bases lining up with TRBD2. Germline assignment: CDR1 LNHDA and CDR2 SQIVND (reference sequence). The CDR3 loop spans 16 amino acids. The trim removed 5 bases at V and 2 bases at J, leaving 7 bases unmatched. CDR3 in amino acids: CASSEGLAGTPYEQYF. DNA of the CDR3: TGTGCCAGTAGTGAGGGACTAGCGGGTACCCCCTACGAGCAGTACTTC.